This paragraph reports one T cell receptor (beta chain). There are 9 residues in the CDR3. Trimming stripped 3 bases from V and 9 bases from J, with 2 bases between. CDR1 and CDR2 from the germline V gene are MRHNA and SNTAGT. The sample is drawn from a study of shared clonotypes between healthy human individuals. In the study overall: There were three CD4 naive, three CD4 memory, two CD8 naive and one CD8 memory plates per donor.

Only in-frame clones appear in the TCRdb table, and some are missing; sequencing was by immunoSEQ multiplex PCR. Of some 1,100,000 clones in the sample, roughly 74% were seen once. This receptor was taken from a young man in good health. Some clones in this sample may be carry-over from other donors' samples. Sequenced input: memory CD4+ T cells from PBMCs. As to subset: CD45RA-negative fraction. The genes are TRBV6-4 and TRBJ1-1; D not resolved. CDR3 residues: CASSEQAFF. The CDR3 DNA follows: TGTGCCAGCAGTGAGCAAGCTTTCTTT.